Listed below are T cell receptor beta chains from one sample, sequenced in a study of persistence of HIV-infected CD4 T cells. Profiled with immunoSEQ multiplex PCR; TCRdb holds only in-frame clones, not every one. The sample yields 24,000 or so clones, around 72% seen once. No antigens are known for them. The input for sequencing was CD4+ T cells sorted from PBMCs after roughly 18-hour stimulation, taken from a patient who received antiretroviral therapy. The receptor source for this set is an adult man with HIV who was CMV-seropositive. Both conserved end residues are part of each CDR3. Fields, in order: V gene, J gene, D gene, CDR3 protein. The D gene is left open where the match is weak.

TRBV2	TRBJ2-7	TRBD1	CASTSDRHSYEQYF
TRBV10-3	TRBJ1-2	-	CAISESATAYGYTF
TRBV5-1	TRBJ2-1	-	CASSLTVRYNEQFF
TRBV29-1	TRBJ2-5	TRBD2	CSGASGGALETQYF
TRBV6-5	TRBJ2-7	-	CASSRTASYEQYF
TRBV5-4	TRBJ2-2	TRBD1	CASSADRAHTGELFF
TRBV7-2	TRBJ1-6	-	CASSSGAAGNANSPLHF
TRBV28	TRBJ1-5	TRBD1	CASRPPGGVGQPQHF
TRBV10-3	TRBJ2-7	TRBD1	CAISEPRGQGPTGQYF
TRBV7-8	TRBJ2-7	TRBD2	CASSHTKNLFGLAGVRPSYEQYF
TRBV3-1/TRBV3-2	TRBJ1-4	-	CASSQGTGPNEKLFF
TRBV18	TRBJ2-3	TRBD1	CASSPKNAGQGYSTDTQYF
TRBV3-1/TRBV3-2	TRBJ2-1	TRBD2	CASSRLAGGVIEQFF
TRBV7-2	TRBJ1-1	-	CASSLAQGNTEAFF
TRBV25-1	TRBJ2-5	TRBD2	CASNSDSGGRETQYF
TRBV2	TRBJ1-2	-	CASSGRGDIYLNYGYTF
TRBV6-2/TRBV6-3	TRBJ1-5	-	CASSYREPEGNQPQHF
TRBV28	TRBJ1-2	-	CASSLRQKVYGYTF
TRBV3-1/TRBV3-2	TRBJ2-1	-	CASSLRRAGAEYFF
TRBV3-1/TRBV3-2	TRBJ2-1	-	CASSHYGFEQFF
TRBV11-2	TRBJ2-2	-	CASSLGSGGARTGGELFF
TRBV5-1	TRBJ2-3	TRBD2	CASSPGLAGGDTQYF
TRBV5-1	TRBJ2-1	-	CASSFGPGPNNEQFF
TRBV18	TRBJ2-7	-	CASSTGPRSEQYF
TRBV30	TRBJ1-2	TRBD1	CAWTQQGAEGYTF
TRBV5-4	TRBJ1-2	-	CASSLDVKSGYTF
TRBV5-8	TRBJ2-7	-	CASSLTTYEQYF
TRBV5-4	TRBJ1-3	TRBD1	CASSLSTGGNTIYF
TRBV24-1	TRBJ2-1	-	CATSDLSGVYNEQFF
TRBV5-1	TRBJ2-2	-	CASNPSEGWDTGELFF
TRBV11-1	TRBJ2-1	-	CASSRRNPWEQFF
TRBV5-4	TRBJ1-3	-	CASSLPREGAGNTIYF
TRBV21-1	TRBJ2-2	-	CASSKVRDRANTGELFF
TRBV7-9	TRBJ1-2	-	CASSLESPTAANYGYTF
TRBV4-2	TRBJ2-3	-	CASSQDRRTTDTQYF
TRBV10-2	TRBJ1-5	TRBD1	CASKASDREDQPQHF
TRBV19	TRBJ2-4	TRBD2	CASSIEGRGGRTRQNIQYF
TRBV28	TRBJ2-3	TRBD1	CASSSPSPGQEADTQYF
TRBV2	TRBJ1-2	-	CASSPTGANYGYTF
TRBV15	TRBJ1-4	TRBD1	CATSRDRTGNEKLFF
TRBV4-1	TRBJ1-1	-	CASSQGGGVMNTEAFF
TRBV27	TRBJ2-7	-	CASSLSKGLYEQYF
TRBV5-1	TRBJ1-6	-	CASSSESGYNSPLHF
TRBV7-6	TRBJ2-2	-	CASSLMSGTGELFF
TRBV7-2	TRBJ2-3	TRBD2	CASSLTGLAGPKDTQYF
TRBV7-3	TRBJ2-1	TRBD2	CASSSGGEQFF